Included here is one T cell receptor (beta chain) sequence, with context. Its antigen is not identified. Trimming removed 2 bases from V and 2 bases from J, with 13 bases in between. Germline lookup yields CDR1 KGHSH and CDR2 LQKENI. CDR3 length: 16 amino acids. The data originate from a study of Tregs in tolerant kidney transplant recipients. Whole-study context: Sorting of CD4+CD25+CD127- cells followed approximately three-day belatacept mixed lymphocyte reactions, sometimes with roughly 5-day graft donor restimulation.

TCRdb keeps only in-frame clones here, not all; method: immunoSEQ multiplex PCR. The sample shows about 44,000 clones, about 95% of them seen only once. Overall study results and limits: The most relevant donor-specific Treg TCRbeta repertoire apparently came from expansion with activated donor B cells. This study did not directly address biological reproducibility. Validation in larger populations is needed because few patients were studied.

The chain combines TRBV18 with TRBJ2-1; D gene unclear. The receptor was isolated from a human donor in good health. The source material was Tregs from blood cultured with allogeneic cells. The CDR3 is CASSPVTRTAYNEQFF. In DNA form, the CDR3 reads TGTGCCAGCTCACCAGTGACAAGGACCGCCTACAATGAGCAGTTCTTC.